The following is a T cell receptor (beta chain) sequence with its context. The germline CDR1 and CDR2 sequences are LNHDA and SQIVND (reference sequence). J was trimmed by 0 bases and V by 7 bases; bases with no gene match: 3. The length of the CDR3 is 15 residues. These data are taken from a study of T cells in Graves' hyperthyroidism and ophthalmopathy. Amplification of TCR beta CDR3 regions was performed using RNA transcripts as template. During a first-round RT-PCR of the TCR CDR3, the HTBI primer set was used. TCRdb called the multiplex PCR reads again in MiXCR, with one record for every CDR3 protein. This table has hundreds of thousands of distinct CDR3 sequences, approximately 40% appearing once.

The sequence was collected from a man between 18 and 29 years old with Graves' hyperthyroidism. The chain is built from TRBV19 and TRBJ1-5, with 10 positions matching TRBD1. Material: blood. CDR3 coding DNA: TGTGCCAGTACCGACAGGGGGCCTAGCAATCAGCCCCAGCATTTT. Encoded protein: CASTDRGPSNQPQHF.